This T cell receptor beta chain derives from a study of blood T cell repertoires in COVID-19. J lost 5 bases, V lost 4 bases, and 3 bases had no gene match. Per the germline V gene, CDR1 is SGHRS and CDR2 is YFSETQ. CDR3 length: 14 residues. In the original analysis: For nucleated cells, counts were estimated from reference gene primer amplification. Sequencing used immunoSEQ multiplex PCR; TCRdb keeps in-frame clones, though not all of them. V and J calls and clone size follow that table, whereas D and trimming were derived from the DNA. The sample contains tens of thousands of clones, about 90% of which appear only once.

The sequence derives from a human donor in a cohort sampled during active COVID-19. The sequenced material came from peripheral blood. The genes are TRBV5-1 and TRBJ1-4; TRBD1 matches at 9 bases. The CDR3, as DNA: TGCGCCAGCAGCCCGGGACAGGGAAATGAAAAACTGTTTTTT. Protein product: CASSPGQGNEKLFF.